This is a list of T cell receptor beta chains from one sample in a study of blood T cells in healthy people across ages. TCRdb itself ran the 5' RACE reads through MiXCR, one entry per CDR3 protein. The sample yields 790,000 or so distinct CDR3 sequences, roughly three fifths seen once. The sequencing sample was made of blood. The receptors were gathered from a middle-aged man in good health. Both conserved end residues are part of each CDR3. D genes are given only for firm matches. Size values are once, few and many counts, or a class for expanded clones, and some rows have none.

size: .
J: TRBJ2-6
V: TRBV5-1
D: .
CDR3: CASKDSSGANVLTF
DNA: TGCGCCAGCAAAGACAGCTCTGGGGCCAACGTCCTGACTTTC

size: .
J: TRBJ2-5
V: TRBV29-1
D: TRBD1
CDR3: CSGQGQFRQETQYF
DNA: TGCAGCGGGCAGGGACAGTTCCGGCAAGAGACCCAGTACTTC

size: .
J: TRBJ2-3
V: TRBV3-1
D: .
CDR3: CASSQDGGYRTDTQYF
DNA: TGTGCCAGCAGCCAAGATGGAGGCTACCGCACAGATACGCAGTATTTT

size: few
J: TRBJ2-7
V: TRBV7-3
D: TRBD2
CDR3: CASSLTGAGAEYEQYF
DNA: TGTGCCAGCAGCTTAACCGGGGCGGGAGCGGAGTACGAGCAGTACTTC

size: .
J: TRBJ1-4
V: TRBV12-3/TRBV12-4
D: .
CDR3: CASSFYEKLFF
DNA: TGTGCCAGCAGTTTTTATGAAAAACTGTTTTTT

size: .
J: TRBJ2-4
V: TRBV7-2
D: TRBD2
CDR3: CASSDGLAVNIQYF
DNA: TGTGCCAGCAGCGACGGACTAGCGGTTAACATTCAGTACTTC

size: .
J: TRBJ2-3
V: TRBV6-2/TRBV6-3
D: .
CDR3: CASSLRDFSDTQYF
DNA: TGTGCCAGCAGTCTACGGGACTTCTCAGATACGCAGTATTTT

size: .
J: TRBJ2-7
V: TRBV4-1
D: .
CDR3: CASSRSGLEAYEQYF
DNA: TGCGCCAGCAGCCGCAGCGGTTTAGAGGCCTACGAGCAGTACTTC

size: .
J: TRBJ2-5
V: TRBV3-1
D: TRBD1
CDR3: CASSPDRASSTESYQETQYF
DNA: TGTGCCAGCAGCCCTGACAGGGCCAGTTCTACGGAGTCGTACCAAGAGACCCAGTACTTC

size: .
J: TRBJ2-1
V: TRBV7-2
D: .
CDR3: CASSLVGGDNEQFF
DNA: TGTGCCAGCAGTTTAGTTGGCGGAGACAATGAGCAGTTCTTC

size: .
J: TRBJ2-7
V: TRBV12-3/TRBV12-4
D: TRBD1
CDR3: CASRQGAFSYEQYF
DNA: TGTGCCAGTCGACAGGGGGCTTTCTCCTACGAGCAGTACTTC

size: .
J: TRBJ1-1
V: TRBV7-3
D: .
CDR3: CASSLKRAGPEAFF
DNA: TGTGCCAGCAGCTTAAAACGGGCGGGTCCTGAAGCTTTCTTT

size: .
J: TRBJ1-1
V: TRBV15
D: .
CDR3: CATSSGQPQRRGTEAFF
DNA: TGTGCCACCAGCAGCGGACAGCCACAAAGGAGGGGCACTGAAGCTTTCTTT

size: .
J: TRBJ2-1
V: TRBV4-2
D: TRBD2
CDR3: CASSQEGRGGYNEQFF
DNA: TGTGCCAGCAGCCAAGAAGGGCGGGGGGGGTACAATGAGCAGTTCTTC

size: .
J: TRBJ1-4
V: TRBV28
D: .
CDR3: CASGALGRGATNEKLFF
DNA: TGTGCCAGCGGGGCCTTGGGCAGGGGAGCAACTAATGAAAAACTGTTTTTT

size: .
J: TRBJ1-5
V: TRBV5-1
D: .
CDR3: CASSLVRGVGNQPQHF
DNA: TGCGCCAGCAGCTTGGTGAGAGGGGTAGGCAATCAGCCCCAGCATTTT

size: .
J: TRBJ2-3
V: TRBV7-9
D: TRBD2
CDR3: CASSPRTSGGSPDTQYF
DNA: TGTGCCAGCAGCCCACGGACTAGCGGGGGGTCCCCAGATACGCAGTATTTT

size: .
J: TRBJ2-7
V: TRBV28
D: TRBD2
CDR3: CASSTIPGLAGQLSYEQYF
DNA: TGTGCCAGCAGTACAATCCCGGGACTAGCGGGCCAACTGAGCTACGAGCAGTACTTC

size: .
J: TRBJ2-3
V: TRBV20-1
D: TRBD1
CDR3: CSATGTGVSDTQYF
DNA: TGCAGTGCAACCGGGACAGGGGTTTCAGATACGCAGTATTTT

size: once
J: TRBJ2-5
V: TRBV7-2
D: .
CDR3: CASSIKQGLQETQYF
DNA: TGTGCCAGCAGCATAAAACAGGGTTTACAAGAGACCCAGTACTTC

size: few
J: TRBJ2-5
V: TRBV15
D: .
CDR3: CATRQADYLQETQYF
DNA: TGTGCCACCAGGCAAGCGGACTATCTCCAAGAGACCCAGTACTTC

size: .
J: TRBJ2-1
V: TRBV4-3
D: .
CDR3: CASSQGGGSGIMGNEQFF
DNA: TGCGCCAGCAGCCAAGGGGGGGGCAGCGGGATTATGGGCAATGAGCAGTTCTTC

size: few
J: TRBJ2-1
V: TRBV29-1
D: .
CDR3: CSALPEVVPYNEQFF
DNA: TGCAGCGCCTTGCCTGAAGTAGTACCCTACAATGAGCAGTTCTTC

size: .
J: TRBJ2-7
V: TRBV20-1
D: TRBD1
CDR3: CSASLGQGVYEQYF
DNA: TGCAGTGCTAGTCTAGGACAGGGGGTCTACGAGCAGTACTTC

size: .
J: TRBJ2-7
V: TRBV7-8
D: TRBD2
CDR3: CASSLLPGTSGRDEQYF
DNA: TGTGCCAGCAGCTTACTTCCCGGGACTAGCGGGAGGGACGAGCAGTACTTC

size: few
J: TRBJ2-6
V: TRBV5-6
D: TRBD1
CDR3: CASSTGQGAGANVLTF
DNA: TGTGCCAGCAGTACGGGACAGGGGGCTGGGGCCAACGTCCTGACTTTC

size: few
J: TRBJ2-5
V: TRBV5-1
D: .
CDR3: CASQRGGAEVETQYF
DNA: TGCGCCAGCCAGCGTGGCGGGGCGGAAGTGGAGACCCAGTACTTC

size: .
J: TRBJ1-5
V: TRBV28
D: TRBD1
CDR3: CASSYTGGYGNQPQHF
DNA: TGTGCCAGCAGTTATACAGGGGGGTACGGCAATCAGCCCCAGCATTTT

size: .
J: TRBJ1-6
V: TRBV18
D: TRBD1
CDR3: CASSRLSGTGAGSPLHF
DNA: TGTGCCAGCTCAAGACTTTCCGGGACAGGGGCAGGTTCACCCCTCCACTTT

size: once
J: TRBJ1-6
V: TRBV6-1
D: .
CDR3: CASSEDNRRVRGSPLHF
DNA: TGTGCCAGCAGTGAAGACAACCGCAGGGTCAGAGGTTCACCCCTCCACTTT

size: .
J: TRBJ2-3
V: TRBV29-1
D: .
CDR3: CSVERLGRSTDTQYF
DNA: TGCAGCGTTGAACGGCTGGGTCGGAGCACAGATACGCAGTATTTT

size: .
J: TRBJ1-6
V: TRBV6-6
D: TRBD1
CDR3: CASQQGASPLHF
DNA: TGTGCCAGCCAACAGGGGGCTTCACCCCTCCACTTT

size: .
J: TRBJ2-7
V: TRBV6-1
D: .
CDR3: CASSEVAGADYEQYF
DNA: TGTGCCAGCAGTGAAGTTGCGGGGGCTGACTACGAGCAGTACTTC

size: .
J: TRBJ1-5
V: TRBV20-1
D: .
CDR3: CSASRGNQPQHF
DNA: TGCAGTGCTAGTCGGGGGAATCAGCCCCAGCATTTT

size: .
J: TRBJ2-7
V: TRBV6-6
D: .
CDR3: CASSQGGTGEQYF
DNA: TGTGCCAGCAGTCAAGGAGGCACCGGCGAGCAGTACTTC

size: .
J: TRBJ2-4
V: TRBV5-6
D: TRBD1
CDR3: CASSHLGTDKNIQYF
DNA: TGTGCCAGCAGCCACCTTGGGACAGACAAAAACATTCAGTACTTC

size: .
J: TRBJ2-5
V: TRBV5-1
D: TRBD1
CDR3: CASSLDGTVQETQYF
DNA: TGCGCCAGCAGCTTGGACGGGACAGTACAAGAGACCCAGTACTTC

size: .
J: TRBJ2-5
V: TRBV15
D: .
CDR3: CATSRDRAGEETQYF
DNA: TGTGCCACCAGCAGAGACAGAGCAGGGGAGGAGACCCAGTACTTC

size: .
J: TRBJ2-2
V: TRBV11-3
D: .
CDR3: CASSPKTNTGELFF
DNA: TGTGCCAGCAGCCCTAAAACGAACACCGGGGAGCTGTTTTTT